The rows below give T cell receptor beta chains drawn from one sample of a study of PD-1 blockade in classical Hodgkin lymphoma. Profiling relied on immunoSEQ multiplex PCR, and the TCRdb table lists in-frame clones only, not all of them. The profile shows about 28,000 clones, roughly 78% of them singletons. This sample comprised peripheral blood mononuclear cells (PBMCs), obtained before the fourth cycle of nivolumab. The receptors here all came from a human donor with classical Hodgkin lymphoma. Both conserved end residues are part of each CDR3. Each record gives: clone size, J gene, D gene, V gene, CDR3 protein, CDR3 DNA. The D gene is left open where the match is weak. Not every row has a clone size; where given, it reads once, few, many or a size class.

clone_size: NA; j_call: TRBJ2-6; d_call: NA; v_call: TRBV7-8; cdr3_aa: CASSLAPPMSSGANVLTF; cdr3_nt: TGTGCCAGCAGCTTAGCGCCACCGATGAGCTCTGGGGCCAACGTCCTGACTTTC
clone_size: NA; j_call: TRBJ2-5; d_call: TRBD2; v_call: TRBV18; cdr3_aa: CASSPGGISGETQYF; cdr3_nt: TGTGCCAGCTCACCCGGGGGGATATCGGGAGAGACCCAGTACTTC
clone_size: NA; j_call: TRBJ1-2; d_call: TRBD1; v_call: TRBV28; cdr3_aa: CASSKEGTAHYGYTF; cdr3_nt: TGTGCCAGCAGTAAAGAGGGGACAGCCCACTATGGCTACACCTTC
clone_size: NA; j_call: TRBJ2-3; d_call: NA; v_call: TRBV27; cdr3_aa: CASSFRASTDTQYF; cdr3_nt: TGTGCCAGCAGTTTTAGGGCCTCCACAGATACGCAGTATTTT
clone_size: few; j_call: TRBJ2-7; d_call: NA; v_call: TRBV9; cdr3_aa: CASSAGLVAVEQYF; cdr3_nt: TGTGCCAGCAGCGCCGGATTAGTTGCGGTGGAGCAGTACTTC
clone_size: NA; j_call: TRBJ1-3; d_call: NA; v_call: TRBV29-1; cdr3_aa: CSVAASSGNTIYF; cdr3_nt: TGCAGCGTTGCAGCGAGCTCTGGAAACACCATATATTTT
clone_size: NA; j_call: TRBJ2-5; d_call: NA; v_call: TRBV4-2; cdr3_aa: CASSQTAKGLETQYF; cdr3_nt: TGTGCCAGCAGCCAGACCGCCAAGGGTCTGGAGACCCAGTACTTC
clone_size: NA; j_call: TRBJ2-7; d_call: NA; v_call: TRBV28; cdr3_aa: CASSGYRLHEQYF; cdr3_nt: TGTGCCAGCAGTGGATACAGGCTACACGAGCAGTACTTC
clone_size: few; j_call: TRBJ1-6; d_call: NA; v_call: TRBV11-2; cdr3_aa: CASSLTIQNSPLHF; cdr3_nt: TGTGCCAGCAGCCTTACGATACAGAATTCACCCCTCCACTTT
clone_size: few; j_call: TRBJ1-5; d_call: TRBD1; v_call: TRBV6-5; cdr3_aa: CASSRTGPSQPQHF; cdr3_nt: TGTGCCAGCAGCCGGACAGGGCCAAGTCAGCCCCAGCATTTT
clone_size: NA; j_call: TRBJ2-1; d_call: TRBD2; v_call: TRBV27; cdr3_aa: CASSHIAGNEQFF; cdr3_nt: TGTGCCAGCAGTCATATAGCGGGGAATGAGCAGTTCTTC
clone_size: NA; j_call: TRBJ2-5; d_call: TRBD2; v_call: TRBV14; cdr3_aa: CASSPLLAGKETQYF; cdr3_nt: TGTGCCAGCAGCCCTTTACTAGCGGGGAAAGAGACCCAGTACTTC
clone_size: NA; j_call: TRBJ2-3; d_call: NA; v_call: TRBV6-1; cdr3_aa: CASGDTDTQYF; cdr3_nt: TGTGCCAGCGGGGACACAGATACGCAGTATTTT
clone_size: NA; j_call: TRBJ2-3; d_call: TRBD2; v_call: TRBV19; cdr3_aa: CASSAAGGPTDTQYF; cdr3_nt: TGTGCCAGTAGTGCAGCGGGAGGGCCAACAGATACGCAGTATTTT
clone_size: NA; j_call: TRBJ2-7; d_call: NA; v_call: TRBV15; cdr3_aa: CATSRDISYEQYF; cdr3_nt: TGTGCCACCAGCAGAGATATATCCTACGAGCAGTACTTC
clone_size: NA; j_call: TRBJ1-5; d_call: TRBD1; v_call: TRBV6-1; cdr3_aa: CASSLGQTYQPQHF; cdr3_nt: TGTGCCAGCAGCCTGGGACAGACTTATCAGCCCCAGCATTTT
clone_size: once; j_call: TRBJ2-5; d_call: NA; v_call: TRBV5-5; cdr3_aa: CASSLEGRGQETQYF; cdr3_nt: TGTGCCAGCAGCTTGGAGGGGAGGGGGCAGGAGACCCAGTACTTC
clone_size: few; j_call: TRBJ2-2; d_call: TRBD1; v_call: TRBV30; cdr3_aa: CAWSIRQGAGELFF; cdr3_nt: TGTGCCTGGAGTATTCGACAGGGGGCCGGGGAGCTGTTTTTT
clone_size: NA; j_call: TRBJ2-3; d_call: NA; v_call: TRBV5-3; cdr3_aa: CARSPYTDSYNTDTQYF; cdr3_nt: TGTGCCAGAAGCCCTTACACCGATAGCTATAACACAGATACGCAGTATTTT
clone_size: NA; j_call: TRBJ2-1; d_call: TRBD2; v_call: TRBV6-5; cdr3_aa: CASKGGRGSYNEQFF; cdr3_nt: TGTGCCAGCAAGGGCGGGAGAGGTTCCTACAATGAGCAGTTCTTC
clone_size: NA; j_call: TRBJ2-3; d_call: NA; v_call: TRBV6-1; cdr3_aa: CASSEGLGTDTQYF; cdr3_nt: TGTGCCAGCAGTGAAGGCCTAGGGACAGATACGCAGTATTTT
clone_size: NA; j_call: TRBJ2-7; d_call: NA; v_call: TRBV25-1; cdr3_aa: CASTPGGAYEQYF; cdr3_nt: TGTGCCAGCACCCCCGGAGGGGCCTACGAGCAGTACTTC
clone_size: once; j_call: TRBJ2-3; d_call: NA; v_call: TRBV28; cdr3_aa: CASSLSEGRGTDTQYF; cdr3_nt: TGTGCCAGCAGTTTATCTGAGGGTAGGGGCACAGATACGCAGTATTTT
clone_size: NA; j_call: TRBJ2-5; d_call: NA; v_call: TRBV29-1; cdr3_aa: CSVEGAAGVQETQYF; cdr3_nt: TGCAGCGTTGAAGGGGCAGCCGGGGTCCAAGAGACCCAGTACTTC